What follows describes a single TCR beta chain. The antigen remains unidentified. V was pared by 6 bases and J by 4 bases, with 10 bases between. The CDR3 consists of 12 residues. Germline CDR1 reads KGHSH; CDR2 reads LQKENI. For every subset, genomic DNA was evenly distributed across several immunoSEQ plates. Replicate PCRs were loaded with approximately 300 ng DNA from unsorted PBMC, about 32,000 T cell genomes. TCRdb's copy holds only in-frame clones and misses some; the assay was immunoSEQ multiplex PCR. The table records 450,000 or so clones, 60% to 80% of them present only once. This entry comes from a study of shared clonotypes between healthy human individuals. Whole-study context: The people who gave samples were a couple of women and a few men aged 18 to 49. Study results and limitations: Genetic and exposure-history diversity was limited by the few donors.

The chain employs TRBV18 and TRBJ2-7; D is undetermined. The sequence was collected from a woman aged 40-49 years in good health. Some clones in this sample may be carry-over from other donors' samples. What was sequenced was PBMCs. CDR3 region: CASSTSIYEQYF. CDR3 nucleotide sequence: TGTGCCAGCTCTACCTCAATTTACGAGCAGTACTTC.